The 18 T cell receptor beta chains below all came from one sample that was sequenced in a study of a mutant IDH1 vaccine in newly diagnosed glioma. Which antigens these TCRs recognize remains unknown. This table comes from immunoSEQ multiplex PCR, and its TCRdb copy is limited to in-frame clones, with some not included. This table holds over 50,000 clones, 85% to 90% found once. Time point: week 5, during vaccination. Doses of 300 ug of mutant IDH1 20-mer peptide were given with topical imiquimod. The sample in question was PBMCs, obtained from a glioma patient whose treatment included an IDH1 peptide vaccine. The receptors originated from a woman between 40 and 50 years old with glioma.

CDR3 region: CASSIQGAGELFF. CDR3 in DNA: TGTGCCAGCAGCATACAGGGGGCCGGGGAGCTGTTTTTT. The J gene is TRBJ2-2, the V gene TRBV7-2; 8 bases align to TRBD1. J was trimmed by 6 bases and V by 5 bases; bases with no gene match: 2. This CDR3 region has 13 residues. The V gene's germline CDR1 is SGHTA and CDR2 FQGNSA.

The chain has TRBV4-1 and TRBJ1-2; 8 bases are a match to TRBD1. The germline gives CDR1 MGHRA, CDR2 YSYEKL. Germline trimming cut 4 bases from V and 8 bases from J; bases unmatched to any gene: 9. The CDR3 has 14 amino acids. The DNA for the CDR3 is TGCGCCAGCAGCCGCGGACAGGGAAGTCGCGGCTACACCTTC. Its translation is CASSRGQGSRGYTF.

Only one count was recorded for this clone. The chain recombines TRBV10-2 with TRBJ2-1, with TRBD2 identical over 8 bases. The CDR3 is made up of 14 amino acids. Trimming took 6 bases from V and 9 from J; bases not matched to a gene: 10. Germline V gene lookup returns CDR1 WSHSY and CDR2 SAAADI. The CDR3 nucleotides read TGCGCCAGCAGAGGGGGACTAGTTTCTGGTGAGCAGTTCTTC. Protein product: CASRGGLVSGEQFF.

This rearrangement joins TRBV5-4 to TRBJ2-6; maybe TRBD1 (5 bases). V lost 3 bases and J lost 0, with 10 bases in between. CDR1 is SGHNT and CDR2 is YYREEE in the germline V gene (reference sequence). The CDR3 consists of 16 residues. The CDR3 nucleotides read TGTGCCAGCAGCTCCAGACAGCTCTCTGGGGCCAACGTCCTGACTTTC. Translated, it gives CASSSRQLSGANVLTF.

This chain links TRBV5-4 with TRBJ1-1; D is unclear. The CDR3 contains 14 residues. Trimming shortened V by 0 bases and J by 0 bases, and 6 bases separated the two germline ends. Per germline, CDR1 SGHNT and CDR2 YYREEE (reference sequence). The CDR3, as DNA: TGTGCCAGCAGCTTGGCCACCGTGAACACTGAAGCTTTCTTT. This sequence encodes CASSLATVNTEAFF.

The chain carries TRBV7-9 and TRBJ1-1, with 8 positions matching TRBD1. The ends lost 0 bases at V and 5 bases at J; junction bases unmatched: 5. The CDR3 covers 15 residues. Germline V CDR1 and CDR2: SEHNR, FQNEAQ (reference sequence). Written as DNA, the CDR3 is TGTGCCAGCAGCTTAGCGGGACAGGTGGGGACTGAAGCTTTCTTT. Its translation: CASSLAGQVGTEAFF.

This clone was counted a single time. V is TRBV10-1 and J is TRBJ2-2; 8 bases match TRBD1. Trimming at V came to 8 bases and at J to 6 bases, leaving 11 bases not matched to a gene. The CDR3 is made up of 15 amino acids. CDR1 and CDR2 (germline): WNHNN, SYGVQD (reference sequence). CDR3 amino acids: CASGNRAGGSGELFF. DNA of the CDR3: TGCGCCAGCGGCAATCGGGCAGGGGGCTCCGGGGAGCTGTTTTTT.

This sequence joins TRBV5-8 and TRBJ1-1; D gene uncertain. The germline V gene has CDR1 SGHTS and CDR2 YDEGEE. The CDR3 consists of 13 residues. Trimming pared 4 bases from V and 1 base from J, leaving 8 bases between. The CDR3: CASSLRPNTEAFF. The DNA of the CDR3 is TGTGCCAGCAGCCTGCGTCCGAACACTGAAGCTTTCTTT. Combining the CDR3 with reference TRBV5-8 and TRBJ1-1 gives the whole variable domain EAGVTQSPTHLIKTRGQQATLRCSPISGHTSVYWYQQALGLGLQFLLWYDEGEERNRGNFPPRFSGRQFPNYSSELNVNALELEDSALYLCASSLRPNTEAFFGQGTRLTVV.

In this sample, this clone turned up a few times. The rearrangement links TRBV7-2 to TRBJ1-5, with a tentative D call TRBD1 (5 bases). CDR1 is SGHTA and CDR2 is FQGNSA in the germline V gene. Deletions cut 3 bases from V and 1 base from J, with 19 bases between. The CDR3 runs to 18 residues. The CDR3 region is CASSFRALGATSNQPQHF. The DNA of the CDR3 is TGTGCCAGCAGCTTTAGAGCTCTTGGGGCAACGAGCAATCAGCCCCAGCATTTT.

In this sample, this clone turned up once. This chain uses TRBV9 with TRBJ2-3; TRBD1 matches 12 bases. The V gene end was trimmed by 3 bases and the J gene end by 2 bases; junction bases not matched to a gene: 10. CDR3 length equals 18 residues. Germline V lookup: CDR1 SGDLS, CDR2 YYNGEE. This CDR3 reads CASSEGQGAPLPTDTQYF. The CDR3 DNA reads as TGTGCCAGCAGCGAGGGACAGGGGGCGCCCCTACCCACAGATACGCAGTATTTT. Complete variable domain (other parts from reference TRBV9 and TRBJ2-3): DSGVTQTPKHLITATGQRVTLRCSPRSGDLSVYWYQQSLDQGLQFLIQYYNGEERAKGNILERFSAQQFPDLHSELNLSSLELGDSALYFCASSEGQGAPLPTDTQYFGPGTRLTVL.

The J gene is TRBJ1-1, the V gene TRBV10-3; weak D call: TRBD1 (5 bases). V dropped 10 bases and J dropped 3 bases, with 15 bases sitting between them. CDR1 is ENHRY, CDR2 SYGVKD, per germline. The CDR3 contains 13 residues. CDR3 sequence reads: CATKATGYTEAFF. The CDR3 bases are TGTGCCACCAAAGCCACAGGCTACACTGAAGCTTTCTTT.

The chain recombines TRBV28 with TRBJ1-5; 7 nucleotides match TRBD1. V dropped 2 bases and J dropped 6; count of bases not matched to a gene: 1. The CDR3 is made up of 13 amino acids. Per the germline V gene, CDR1 is MDHEN and CDR2 is SYDVKM. Here the CDR3 reads CASSLNRGQPQHF. CDR3 nucleotide sequence: TGTGCCAGCAGTTTAAACAGGGGTCAGCCCCAGCATTTT.

The chain has TRBV27 and TRBJ1-4; TRBD1 is a possible D gene (6 bases). V lost 5 bases to trimming and J lost 2 bases, with 12 bases between them. Per germline, CDR1 MNHEY and CDR2 SMNVEV (reference sequence). The CDR3 has 15 residues. The DNA of the CDR3 is TGTGCCAGCAGTATCCGCAGGGGTACTAATGAAAAACTGTTTTTT. Its translation is CASSIRRGTNEKLFF.

This rearrangement joins TRBV7-2 to TRBJ2-3, with TRBD2 identical over 9 bases. Per germline, CDR1 SGHTA and CDR2 FQGNSA. Trimming cost V 2 bases and J 3 bases; bases outside gene matches: 9. This CDR3 comprises 17 residues. DNA for the CDR3: TGTGCCAGCAGCTTATCTGCTAGCGGGATACTAACAGATACGCAGTATTTT. Translating it yields CASSLSASGILTDTQYF.

J is TRBJ1-6 and V is TRBV2, with 12 nucleotides matching TRBD1. The CDR3 length is 19 residues. The V gene's germline CDR1 is SNHLY and CDR2 FYNNEI. The CDR3 region is CAVASTAARDRGRNSPLHF. CDR3 bases: TGTGCAGTGGCCAGCACAGCGGCCCGGGACAGGGGGCGAAATTCACCCCTCCACTTT.

The chain carries TRBV6-1 and TRBJ2-5; D gene unclear. The CDR3 length is 15 residues. The V gene lost 1 base and the J gene lost 0 bases, with 9 bases spanning the gap. Germline values: CDR1 MNHNS, CDR2 SASEGT. The CDR3 nucleotides read TGTGCCAGCAGTGAAGAGCTGGTGGACCAAGAGACCCAGTACTTC. Translated, it gives CASSEELVDQETQYF.

This clone has a handful of counts. The chain employs TRBV9 and TRBJ2-4; 8 bases map to TRBD2. The length of the CDR3 is 16 residues. Germline V lookup: CDR1 SGDLS, CDR2 YYNGEE. With 0 bases clipped from V and 7 bases from J, the junction kept 9 bases outside the gene matches. The CDR3 sequence is CASSVDQAGDRNIQYF. The CDR3 region has the DNA TGTGCCAGCAGCGTAGACCAAGCGGGAGACCGGAACATTCAGTACTTC.

The rearrangement uses TRBV6-5 and TRBJ2-5, with 10 bases aligning to TRBD2. Germline assignment: CDR1 MNHEY and CDR2 SVGAGI. CDR3 length: 14 amino acids. V lost 6 bases, J lost 4 bases, and 5 bases stayed unmatched. Written as DNA, the CDR3 is TGTGCCAGCAGAAGCGGACTAGCGGTAGAGACCCAGTACTTC. The encoded protein is CASRSGLAVETQYF.